This TCR beta chain was identified during a study of lymphopenia after photon versus proton radiotherapy. Study results and caveats: Authors raise, but do not show, better survival with proton therapy. Oligoclonal CD8+ Temra expansion after nadir drove photon patients' diversity drop. Larger post-nadir TCR diversity loss correlated inversely with survival in deceased patients.

The CDR3 has 16 residues. V lost 1 base and J lost 4, with 13 bases in between. Germline V gene data show CDR1 as SGHTA and CDR2 as FQGNSA. The method was immunoSEQ multiplex PCR; TCRdb's version includes in-frame clones alone and lacks a portion of them. The data contain 150,000 to 200,000 clones, 70% to 90% of them singletons. Turning to this clone: The target antigen is unknown.

This TCR was recovered from a man in his fifties or sixties with gastric cancer. Sequences were derived from peripheral blood, sampled from a patient treated with photon-based radiotherapy. The rearrangement uses TRBV7-2 and TRBJ2-2; D remains unclear. In DNA form, the CDR3 reads TGTGCCAGCAGCTTAGGGCCAGGTATATCCACCGGGGAGCTGTTTTTT. This translates into CASSLGPGISTGELFF.